A selection of T cell receptor beta chains follows, all from one sample in a study of graft-versus-host responses after intestinal transplantation. Produced via immunoSEQ multiplex PCR; TCRdb's table is partial and in-frame only. The table lists tens of thousands of clones, roughly nine tenths of them singletons. For these receptors, no antigen is known. This material consisted of unstimulated CD8+ T cells sorted from spleen or lymph node cells, taken before intestinal transplant. These receptors were taken from a human donor who received an intestinal transplant. Both conserved end residues are part of each CDR3. A D gene is named only where the DNA matches it firmly. Part of the rows lack a size; the others show once, few, many or a class for expanded clones.

J gene	D gene	clone size	V gene	CDR3 protein	CDR3 DNA
TRBJ2-3	-	once	TRBV7-6	CASSLAGGLSDTQYF	TGTGCCAGCAGCTTAGCGGGGGGGCTTTCGGATACGCAGTATTTT
TRBJ2-7	-	-	TRBV2	CASHRAHEQYF	TGTGCCAGTCACAGGGCCCACGAGCAGTACTTC
TRBJ1-2	TRBD1	-	TRBV6-5	CASSPTGGGNYGYTF	TGTGCCAGCAGTCCAACAGGGGGCGGTAACTATGGCTACACCTTC
TRBJ2-2	-	-	TRBV6-1	CASSAWAASNTGELFF	TGTGCCAGCAGTGCGTGGGCAGCCTCGAACACCGGGGAGCTGTTTTTT
TRBJ2-1	-	-	TRBV4-2	CASSQETREASPEQFF	TGTGCCAGCAGCCAAGAAACGAGGGAGGCTTCCCCTGAGCAGTTCTTC
TRBJ2-7	-	-	TRBV7-2	CASSPSSYEQYF	TGTGCCAGCAGCCCGAGCTCCTACGAGCAGTACTTC
TRBJ1-2	-	-	TRBV7-9	CASSFIRGARDYGYTF	TGTGCCAGCAGCTTTATCCGGGGGGCGAGGGACTATGGCTACACCTTC
TRBJ2-1	-	-	TRBV9	CASSVGLSYNEQFF	TGTGCCAGCAGCGTGGGACTGTCCTACAATGAGCAGTTCTTC
TRBJ1-4	-	-	TRBV5-5	CASSMGEDEKLFF	TGTGCCAGCAGCATGGGGGAGGACGAAAAACTGTTTTTT
TRBJ1-1	-	-	TRBV6-5	CASSRLNNMNTEAFF	TGTGCCAGCAGTCGCCTCAATAACATGAACACTGAAGCTTTCTTT
TRBJ2-1	TRBD2	-	TRBV11-2	CASSTRLAGKYYNEQFF	TGTGCCAGCAGCACCCGACTAGCGGGGAAATATTACAATGAGCAGTTCTTC
TRBJ2-1	-	-	TRBV7-8	CASSPLGGDYNEQFF	TGTGCCAGCAGCCCTTTGGGCGGGGACTACAATGAGCAGTTCTTC
TRBJ2-2	-	-	TRBV6-1	CASSEAPRGSGGELFF	TGTGCCAGCAGTGAAGCACCACGGGGGTCAGGTGGGGAGCTGTTTTTT
TRBJ2-7	-	-	TRBV9	CASSVDGGGVRNEQYF	TGTGCCAGCAGCGTAGATGGAGGGGGGGTTCGGAACGAGCAGTACTTC
TRBJ2-7	-	-	TRBV27	CASSLSSPRYFPYEQYF	TGTGCCAGCAGTTTATCCTCACCCCGGTACTTCCCTTACGAGCAGTACTTC
TRBJ2-5	-	-	TRBV5-5	CASSLGTGIQETQYF	TGTGCCAGCAGCTTGGGTACAGGGATCCAAGAGACCCAGTACTTC
TRBJ2-2	TRBD2	-	TRBV7-8	CASSPRTSGVTGELFF	TGTGCCAGCAGCCCTAGGACTAGCGGAGTCACCGGGGAGCTGTTTTTT
TRBJ2-7	TRBD1	-	TRBV5-1	CASSSRAGQAGYEQYF	TGCGCCAGCAGCTCTAGGGCCGGACAGGCGGGTTACGAGCAGTACTTC
TRBJ1-3	-	-	TRBV4-2	CASSQDFALSSGNTIYF	TGTGCCAGCAGCCAAGATTTTGCACTTAGCTCTGGAAACACCATATATTTT
TRBJ2-1	TRBD2	-	TRBV28	CASSHSGLAEYNEQFF	TGTGCCAGCAGCCACAGCGGGCTAGCGGAGTACAATGAGCAGTTCTTC
TRBJ1-4	-	-	TRBV9	CASSESGEINEKLFF	TGTGCCAGCAGCGAATCAGGGGAAATTAATGAAAAACTGTTTTTT
TRBJ1-1	-	-	TRBV7-2	CASSSATWNTEAFF	TGTGCCAGCAGCTCTGCTACCTGGAACACTGAAGCTTTCTTT
TRBJ1-1	-	-	TRBV19	CASSIVKGFEAFF	TGTGCCAGTAGTATAGTGAAGGGGTTTGAAGCTTTCTTT
TRBJ2-2	-	-	TRBV5-6	CASSPGLPNTGELFF	TGTGCCAGCAGCCCGGGACTCCCAAACACCGGGGAGCTGTTTTTT
TRBJ2-1	-	once	TRBV10-1	CASSPGQPQDEQFF	TGCGCCAGCAGCCCTGGACAGCCGCAGGATGAGCAGTTCTTC
TRBJ2-7	TRBD1	-	TRBV27	CASSPREGGDEQYF	TGTGCCAGCAGTCCTCGAGAAGGGGGCGACGAGCAGTACTTC
TRBJ1-5	-	few	TRBV30	CAWSVDSVSNQPQHF	TGTGCCTGGAGTGTAGACTCAGTAAGCAATCAGCCCCAGCATTTT
TRBJ2-7	-	-	TRBV5-6	CASSPGGGAYEQYF	TGTGCCAGCAGCCCCGGAGGAGGGGCCTACGAGCAGTACTTC
TRBJ2-7	TRBD1	-	TRBV6-1	CASSDQGQSYEQYF	TGTGCCAGCAGTGACCAGGGACAGTCCTACGAGCAGTACTTC
TRBJ1-2	-	-	TRBV29-1	CSVRGLAWGYTF	TGCAGCGTTAGGGGACTGGCTTGGGGCTACACCTTC
TRBJ2-5	-	-	TRBV5-6	CASSWGGEETQYF	TGTGCCAGCAGTTGGGGGGGCGAAGAGACCCAGTACTTC
TRBJ2-3	-	few	TRBV21-1	CASNGTSGDTQYF	TGTGCCAGCAACGGGACTAGCGGGGATACGCAGTATTTT
TRBJ2-7	-	-	TRBV2	CASTFSLYYEQYF	TGTGCCAGCACCTTTAGCCTATACTACGAGCAGTACTTC
TRBJ2-5	-	-	TRBV7-9	CASSSPSVQETQYF	TGTGCCAGCAGCTCCCCTAGCGTACAAGAGACCCAGTACTTC
TRBJ2-7	TRBD1	-	TRBV4-3	CASSPGTGGYEQYF	TGCGCCAGCAGCCCCGGGACAGGGGGCTACGAGCAGTACTTC
TRBJ2-1	TRBD1	-	TRBV27	CASSLDRGNEQFF	TGTGCCAGCAGCTTGGACAGGGGAAATGAGCAGTTCTTC
TRBJ1-1	TRBD1	-	TRBV5-5	CASSLAPGGVTEAFF	TGTGCCAGCAGCTTGGCCCCAGGGGGCGTCACTGAAGCTTTCTTT
TRBJ2-1	TRBD2	-	TRBV15	CATSRRGNLNEQFF	TGTGCCACCAGCAGGCGGGGGAACCTTAATGAGCAGTTCTTC
TRBJ2-3	TRBD1	-	TRBV6-5	CASSQTGALTDTQYF	TGTGCCAGCAGCCAAACAGGGGCCCTCACAGATACGCAGTATTTT
TRBJ2-7	-	-	TRBV29-1	CSAKGLSHRNEQYF	TGCAGCGCAAAGGGGCTGTCCCATAGGAACGAGCAGTACTTC
TRBJ2-1	TRBD1	-	TRBV6-5	CASSVQGSSYNEQFF	TGTGCCAGCAGTGTACAGGGGAGCTCCTACAATGAGCAGTTCTTC
TRBJ2-6	-	-	TRBV25-1	CASTGYTGFGANVLTF	TGTGCCAGCACCGGTTATACAGGGTTTGGGGCCAACGTCCTGACTTTC
TRBJ1-4	TRBD1	-	TRBV7-2	CASSETGDLYEKLFF	TGTGCCAGCAGCGAGACAGGGGACCTTTATGAAAAACTGTTTTTT
TRBJ2-7	-	-	TRBV10-2	CASSEALLAPYEQYF	TGCGCCAGCAGTGAGGCCTTGCTAGCGCCGTACGAGCAGTACTTC
TRBJ2-2	-	-	TRBV7-9	CASSTRLTGELFF	TGTGCCAGCAGCACCCGACTCACCGGGGAGCTGTTTTTT
TRBJ1-2	TRBD1	-	TRBV7-2	CASSLAPGTGESGYTF	TGTGCCAGCAGCTTAGCGCCGGGGACAGGGGAGAGCGGCTACACCTTC
TRBJ1-2	-	-	TRBV6-5	CASRAPGDGYTF	TGTGCCAGCAGGGCCCCGGGGGATGGCTACACCTTC
TRBJ2-3	TRBD2	-	TRBV5-8	CASSSQIGRALDTQYF	TGTGCCAGCAGCTCGCAGATCGGGAGGGCCTTGGATACGCAGTATTTT
TRBJ2-1	-	-	TRBV28	CASSLVLGSSLYEQFF	TGTGCCAGCAGTTTGGTCTTGGGGAGTTCCTTATATGAGCAGTTCTTC
TRBJ2-1	TRBD2	-	TRBV9	CASSLGTSGRSSYNEQFF	TGTGCCAGCAGCCTAGGGACTAGCGGGAGGAGCTCCTACAATGAGCAGTTCTTC
TRBJ2-7	TRBD2	-	TRBV4-1	CASSQDLAGNEQYF	TGCGCCAGCAGCCAAGATCTAGCGGGGAACGAGCAGTACTTC